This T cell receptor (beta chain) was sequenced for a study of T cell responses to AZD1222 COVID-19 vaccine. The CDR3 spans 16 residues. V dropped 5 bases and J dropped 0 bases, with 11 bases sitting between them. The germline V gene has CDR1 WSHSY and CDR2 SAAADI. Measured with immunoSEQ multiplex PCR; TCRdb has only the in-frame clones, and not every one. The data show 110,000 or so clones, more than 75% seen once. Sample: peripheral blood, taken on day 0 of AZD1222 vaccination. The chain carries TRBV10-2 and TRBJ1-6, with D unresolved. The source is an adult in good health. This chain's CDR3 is CASSQQLSSYNSPLHF. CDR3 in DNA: TGCGCCAGCAGTCAACAGTTGAGCTCCTATAATTCACCCCTCCACTTT.